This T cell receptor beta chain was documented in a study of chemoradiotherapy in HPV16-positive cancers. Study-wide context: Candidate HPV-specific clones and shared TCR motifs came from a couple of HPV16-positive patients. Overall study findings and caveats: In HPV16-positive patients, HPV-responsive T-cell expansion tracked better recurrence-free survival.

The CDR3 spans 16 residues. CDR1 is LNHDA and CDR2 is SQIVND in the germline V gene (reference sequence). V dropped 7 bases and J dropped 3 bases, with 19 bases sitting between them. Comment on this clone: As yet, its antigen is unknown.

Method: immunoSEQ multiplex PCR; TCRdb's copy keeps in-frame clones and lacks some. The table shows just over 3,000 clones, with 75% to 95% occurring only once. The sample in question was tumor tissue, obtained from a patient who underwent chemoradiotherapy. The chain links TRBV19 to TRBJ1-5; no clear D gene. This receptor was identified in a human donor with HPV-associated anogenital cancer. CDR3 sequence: CASNMVLSNSNQPQHF. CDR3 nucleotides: TGTGCCAGTAACATGGTCCTCTCAAACTCCAATCAGCCCCAGCATTTT.